This T cell receptor beta chain came from a study of response to subunit inactivated influenza vaccine (dated by TCRdb to 2017 to 2018). Broadly, across the study: To follow how T cells responded to a trivalent subunit inactivated influenza vaccine, the researchers relied on deep quantitative profiling of the T cell receptor repertoire.

The library came from RT-PCR. Instrument used: Illumina HiSeq 2500. Using fastp trimming at Q25 and MiXCR clonotype assembly, TCRdb reanalyzed the public sequencing data and kept in-frame beta chains. Identical CDR3 proteins give one entry, which carries the most common genes and DNA. The sample contains 400,000 to 650,000 distinct CDR3 sequences, less than 7.5% of them found a single time. The biggest ten clones account for under 15% of the sample. A few counts support this clonotype. Which antigen it targets is not known. Within one base of it there is no much larger clone, and no base qualities were kept. A distance of 5 bases separates the germline ends of V and J, which lose 5 bases and 3 bases respectively. Spanning cysteine to phenylalanine, the CDR3 consists of 12 amino acids. This entry keeps only the CDR3 DNA: 36 bases, framed from base 1. Based on the germline V gene, the CDR1 and CDR2 sequences are SGHRS and YFSETQ.

General findings and caveats noted by the study authors: According to the authors, only a limited number of new T cells may be recruited by each seasonal influenza vaccination.

Recombination joined TRBV5-1 with TRBJ2-2; too little of a D gene remains to name it. Source: PBMCs from blood, taken roughly 24 months after vaccination. The sequence was obtained from a man aged 50 to 75 who received an inactivated influenza vaccine. Donor details come from another sample of the same person, matched by shared clones. In nucleotide form, the sequence is TGCGCCAGCAGGTCTGACACCGGGGAGCTGTTTTTT. This yields the protein CASRSDTGELFF.